This entry describes one T cell receptor beta chain. Its antigen is unknown. The sample comes from a study of shared clonotypes between healthy human individuals. The V gene's germline CDR1 is SGHTA and CDR2 FQGNSA. CDR3 length equals 14 residues. Between the trimmed V and J ends, which lost 5 bases and 6 bases, there was a span of 14 bases. Study observations and caveats: Clonotypes that were shared across four donors made up approximately 5% of naive CD4 clonotypes. Despite large depth, rarefaction showed incomplete sorted-subset sequencing.

Original handling: ImmunoSEQ only sent back junction sequences with no quality scores, so filtering was done differently. Here immunoSEQ multiplex PCR was the method, and the copy in TCRdb shows in-frame clones only, minus some. Clonal size and the V and J genes are those of that table, whereas D and trimming came from the DNA. Of approximately 980,000 clones listed, approximately 80% are singletons. The source of this sequence is a young man in good health. This chain joins TRBV7-2 and TRBJ2-1, with no clear D. The source material was memory CD4+ T cells sorted from blood. Subset noted: CD45RA-negative fraction. The CDR3 is CASSNLAASNEQFF. The CDR3 DNA follows: TGTGCCAGCAGCAATTTAGCCGCATCCAATGAGCAGTTCTTC. Full variable domain (missing parts from reference TRBV7-2 and TRBJ2-1): GAGVSQSPSNKVTEKGKDVELRCDPISGHTALYWYRQSLGQGLEFLIYFQGNSAPDKSGLPSDRFSAERTGGSVSTLTIQRTQQEDSAVYLCASSNLAASNEQFFGPGTRLTVL.